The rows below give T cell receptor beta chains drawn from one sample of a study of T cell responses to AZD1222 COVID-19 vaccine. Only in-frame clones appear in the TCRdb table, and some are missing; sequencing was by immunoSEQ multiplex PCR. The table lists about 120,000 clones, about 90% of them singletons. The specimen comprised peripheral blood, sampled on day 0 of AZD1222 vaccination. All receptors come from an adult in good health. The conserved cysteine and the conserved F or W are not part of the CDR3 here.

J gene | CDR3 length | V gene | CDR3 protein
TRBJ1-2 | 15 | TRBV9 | ASSPHHRQGWDYGYT
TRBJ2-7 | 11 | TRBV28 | ASSQRTLYEQY
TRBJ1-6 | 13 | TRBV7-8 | ASSRGQGENSPLH
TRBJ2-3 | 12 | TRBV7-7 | ASSLGGLADTQY
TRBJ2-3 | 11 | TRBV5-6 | ASSFLITDTQY
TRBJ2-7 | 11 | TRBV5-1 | ASSLSSAYEQY
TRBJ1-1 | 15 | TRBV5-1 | ASSFSLQGGRYTEAF
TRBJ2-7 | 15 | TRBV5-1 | ASSLGLAGEDHYEQY
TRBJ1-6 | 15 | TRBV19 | ASSTQGSLGYNSPLH
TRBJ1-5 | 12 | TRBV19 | ASSPGNSNQPQH
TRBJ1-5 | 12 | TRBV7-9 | ASSPVASNQPQH
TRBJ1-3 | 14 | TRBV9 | ASSVERDYSGNTIY
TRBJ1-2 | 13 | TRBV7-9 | ASSYTGEANYGYT
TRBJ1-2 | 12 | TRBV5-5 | ASSQNQGFYGYT
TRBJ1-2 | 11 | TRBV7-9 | ASSLQGDYGYT
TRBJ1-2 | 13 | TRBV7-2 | ASSFVQGGDYGYT
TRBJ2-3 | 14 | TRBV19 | ASSIPGNLSADTQY